The T cell receptor beta chain described here comes from a study of T cell changes during pregnancy in multiple sclerosis. TCRdb keeps only in-frame clones here, not all; method: immunoSEQ multiplex PCR. The repertoire consists of approximately 84,000 clones, with 94% occurring once and the leading ten covering around 0.97%. The CDR3 covers 15 residues. The ends were cut back, 5 bases at V and 5 bases at J, with 18 bases in the middle. Germline CDR1 is MDHEN and CDR2 is SYDVKM. This sequence was found in a female donor in good health, enrolled as a control in a pregnancy study. V and J are TRBV28 and TRBJ1-1; unclear D gene. The sample consisted of peripheral blood, taken in the second trimester of pregnancy. Written as DNA, the CDR3 is TGTGCCAGCAGTCGCGTTGGTCCTCCGGGGACTGAAGCTTTCTTT. Translating gives CASSRVGPPGTEAFF.